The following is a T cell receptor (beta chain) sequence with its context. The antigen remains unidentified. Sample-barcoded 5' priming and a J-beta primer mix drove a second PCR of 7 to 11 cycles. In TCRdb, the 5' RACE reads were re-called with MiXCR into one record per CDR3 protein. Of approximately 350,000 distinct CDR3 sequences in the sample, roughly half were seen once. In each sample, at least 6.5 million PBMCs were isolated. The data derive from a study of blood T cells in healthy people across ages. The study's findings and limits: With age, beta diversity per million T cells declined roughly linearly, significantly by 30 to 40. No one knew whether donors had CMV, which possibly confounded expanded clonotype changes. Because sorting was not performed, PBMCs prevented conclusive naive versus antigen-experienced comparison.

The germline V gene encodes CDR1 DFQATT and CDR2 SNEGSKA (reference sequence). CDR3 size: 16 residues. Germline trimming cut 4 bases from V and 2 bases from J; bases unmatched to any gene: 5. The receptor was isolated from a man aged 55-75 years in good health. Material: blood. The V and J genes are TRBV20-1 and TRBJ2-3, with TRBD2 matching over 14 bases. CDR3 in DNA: TGCAGTGCTAAGCTGACTAGCGGGGGGGTCACAGATACGCAGTATTTT. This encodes CSAKLTSGGVTDTQYF.